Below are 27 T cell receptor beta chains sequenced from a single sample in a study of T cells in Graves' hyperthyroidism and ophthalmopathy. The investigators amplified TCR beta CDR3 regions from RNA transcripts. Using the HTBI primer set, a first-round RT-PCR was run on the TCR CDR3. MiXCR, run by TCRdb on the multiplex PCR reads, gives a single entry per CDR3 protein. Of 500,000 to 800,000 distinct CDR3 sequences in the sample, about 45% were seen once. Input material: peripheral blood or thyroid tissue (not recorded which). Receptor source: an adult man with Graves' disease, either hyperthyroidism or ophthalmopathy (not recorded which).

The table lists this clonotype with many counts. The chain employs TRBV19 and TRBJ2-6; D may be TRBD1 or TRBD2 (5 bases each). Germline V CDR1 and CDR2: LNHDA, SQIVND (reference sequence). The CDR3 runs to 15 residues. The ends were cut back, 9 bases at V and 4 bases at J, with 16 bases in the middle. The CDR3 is CASRGLNSGANVLTF. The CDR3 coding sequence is TGTGCCAGCCGGGGCCTTAACTCCGGGGCCAACGTCCTGACTTTC. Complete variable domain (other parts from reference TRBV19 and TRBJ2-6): DGGITQSPKYLFRKEGQNVTLSCEQNLNHDAMYWYRQDPGQGLRLIYYSQIVNDFQKGDIAEGYSVSREKKESFPLTVTSAQKNPTAFYLCASRGLNSGANVLTFGAGSRLTVL.

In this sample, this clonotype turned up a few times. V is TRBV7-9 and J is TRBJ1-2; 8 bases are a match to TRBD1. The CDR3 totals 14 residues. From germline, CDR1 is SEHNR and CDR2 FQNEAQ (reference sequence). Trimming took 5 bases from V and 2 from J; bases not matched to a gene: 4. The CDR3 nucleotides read TGTGCCAGCAGCCGGGGACAGGCCAACTATGGCTACACCTTC. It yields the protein CASSRGQANYGYTF.

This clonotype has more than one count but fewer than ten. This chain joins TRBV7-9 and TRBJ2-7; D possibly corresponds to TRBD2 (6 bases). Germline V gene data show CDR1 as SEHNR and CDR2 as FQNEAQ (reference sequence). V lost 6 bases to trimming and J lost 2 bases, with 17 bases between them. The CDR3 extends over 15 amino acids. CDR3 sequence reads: CASSYSGTPAYEQYF. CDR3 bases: TGTGCCAGCAGTTACTCCGGGACTCCTGCCTACGAGCAGTACTTC.

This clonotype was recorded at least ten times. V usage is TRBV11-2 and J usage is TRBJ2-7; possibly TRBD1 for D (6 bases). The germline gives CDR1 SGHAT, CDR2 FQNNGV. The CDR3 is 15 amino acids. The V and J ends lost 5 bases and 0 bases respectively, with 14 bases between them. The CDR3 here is CASSPRQVLSYEQYF. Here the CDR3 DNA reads TGTGCCAGCAGCCCCAGACAGGTACTCTCCTACGAGCAGTACTTC.

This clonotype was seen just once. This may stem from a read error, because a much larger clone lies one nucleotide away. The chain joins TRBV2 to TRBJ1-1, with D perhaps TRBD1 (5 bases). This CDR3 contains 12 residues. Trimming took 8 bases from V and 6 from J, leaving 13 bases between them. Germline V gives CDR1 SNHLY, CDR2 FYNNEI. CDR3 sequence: CASRGEDAEAFF. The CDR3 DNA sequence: TGTGCCAGCCGAGGGGAGGACGCTGAAGCTTTCTTT.

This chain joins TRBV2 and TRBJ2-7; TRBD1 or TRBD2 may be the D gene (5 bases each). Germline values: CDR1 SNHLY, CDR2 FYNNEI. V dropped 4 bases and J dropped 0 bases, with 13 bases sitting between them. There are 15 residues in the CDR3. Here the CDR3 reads CASSATGRPSYEQYF. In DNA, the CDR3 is TGTGCCAGCAGTGCCACGGGACGTCCCTCCTACGAGCAGTACTTC.

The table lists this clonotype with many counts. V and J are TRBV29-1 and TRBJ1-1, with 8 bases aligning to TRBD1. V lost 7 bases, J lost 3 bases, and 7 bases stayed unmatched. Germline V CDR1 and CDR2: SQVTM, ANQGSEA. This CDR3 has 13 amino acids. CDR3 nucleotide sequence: TGCAGCGGCCAGACAGGGGTGGACACTGAAGCTTTCTTT. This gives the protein CSGQTGVDTEAFF.

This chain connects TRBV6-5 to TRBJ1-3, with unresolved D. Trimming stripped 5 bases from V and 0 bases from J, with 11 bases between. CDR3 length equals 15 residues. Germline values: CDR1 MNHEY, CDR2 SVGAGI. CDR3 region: CASSEQMSSGNTIYF. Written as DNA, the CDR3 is TGTGCCAGCAGTGAGCAAATGAGCTCTGGAAACACCATATATTTT.

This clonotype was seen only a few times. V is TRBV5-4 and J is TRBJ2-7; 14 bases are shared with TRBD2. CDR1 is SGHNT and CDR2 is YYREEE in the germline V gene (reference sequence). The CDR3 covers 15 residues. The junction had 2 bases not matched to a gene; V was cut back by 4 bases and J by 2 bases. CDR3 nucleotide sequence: TGTGCCAGCAGCGGACTAGCGGGAGGTACCTACGAGCAGTACTTC. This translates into CASSGLAGGTYEQYF.

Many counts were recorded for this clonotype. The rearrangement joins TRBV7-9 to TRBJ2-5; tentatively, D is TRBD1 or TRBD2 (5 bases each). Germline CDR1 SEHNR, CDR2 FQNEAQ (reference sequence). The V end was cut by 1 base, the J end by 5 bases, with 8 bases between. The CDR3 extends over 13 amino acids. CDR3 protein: CASSLEGRETQYF. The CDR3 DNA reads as TGTGCCAGCAGCTTAGAGGGACGGGAGACCCAGTACTTC.

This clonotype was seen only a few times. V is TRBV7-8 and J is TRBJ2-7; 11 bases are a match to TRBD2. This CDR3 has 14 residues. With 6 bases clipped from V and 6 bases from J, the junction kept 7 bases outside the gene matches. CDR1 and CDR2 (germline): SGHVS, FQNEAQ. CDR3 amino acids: CASSYTSGGREQYF. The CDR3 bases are TGTGCCAGCAGTTACACTAGCGGGGGCCGCGAGCAGTACTTC.

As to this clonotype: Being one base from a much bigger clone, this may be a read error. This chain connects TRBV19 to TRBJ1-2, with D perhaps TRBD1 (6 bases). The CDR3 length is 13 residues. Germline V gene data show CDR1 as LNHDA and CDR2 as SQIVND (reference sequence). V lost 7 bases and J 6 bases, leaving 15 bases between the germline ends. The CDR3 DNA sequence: TGTGCCAGTATTGAACAGGGTCAGGATGGCTACACCTTC. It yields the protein CASIEQGQDGYTF.

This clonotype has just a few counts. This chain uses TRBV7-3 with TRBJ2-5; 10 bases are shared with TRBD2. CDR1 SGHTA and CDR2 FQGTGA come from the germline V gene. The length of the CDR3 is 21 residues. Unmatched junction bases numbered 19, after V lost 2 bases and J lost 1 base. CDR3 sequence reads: CASSLAFERTSGRYFQETQYF. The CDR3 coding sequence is TGTGCCAGCAGCTTAGCCTTCGAGCGGACTAGCGGAAGATACTTCCAAGAGACCCAGTACTTC.

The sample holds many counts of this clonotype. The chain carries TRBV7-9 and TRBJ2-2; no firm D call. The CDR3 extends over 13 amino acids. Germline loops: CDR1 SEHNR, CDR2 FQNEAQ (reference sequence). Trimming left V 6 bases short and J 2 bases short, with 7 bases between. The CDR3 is CASSSINTGELFF. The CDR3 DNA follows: TGTGCCAGCAGTTCCATAAACACCGGGGAGCTGTTTTTT.

CDR3 sequence (DNA): TGTGCCGTCGTACGGACTAGCAGGGAAGGCTACGAGCAGTACTTC. Protein sequence: CAVVRTSREGYEQYF. The chain has TRBV7-9 and TRBJ2-7; 8 bases are shared with TRBD2. Germline V lookup: CDR1 SEHNR, CDR2 FQNEAQ (reference sequence). Trimming took 11 bases from V and 3 from J; bases not matched to a gene: 15. The CDR3 is made up of 15 amino acids.

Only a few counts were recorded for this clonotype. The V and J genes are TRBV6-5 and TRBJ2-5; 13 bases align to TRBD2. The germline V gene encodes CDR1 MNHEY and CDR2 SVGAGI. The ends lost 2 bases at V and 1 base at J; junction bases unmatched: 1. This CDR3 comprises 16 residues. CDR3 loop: CASSYRTSGGQETQYF. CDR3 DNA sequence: TGTGCCAGCAGTTACAGGACTAGCGGGGGCCAAGAGACCCAGTACTTC.

The CDR3 bases are TGTGCCACCAGGCCAGTCTTAGGGTTTACTAGCGGGAGGAGACGCACCGGGGAGCTGTTTTTT. Its translation is CATRPVLGFTSGRRRTGELFF. The chain employs TRBV24-1 and TRBJ2-2; TRBD2 matches at 12 bases. This CDR3 is 21 amino acids long. V was pared by 7 bases and J by 4 bases, with 21 bases of the junction left unmatched. CDR1 and CDR2 (germline): KGHDR, SFDVKD.

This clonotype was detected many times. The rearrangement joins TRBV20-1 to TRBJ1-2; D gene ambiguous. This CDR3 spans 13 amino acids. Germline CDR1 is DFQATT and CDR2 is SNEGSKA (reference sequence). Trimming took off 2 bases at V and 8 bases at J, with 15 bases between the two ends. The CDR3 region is CSARQVTLRGYTF. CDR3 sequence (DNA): TGCAGTGCTAGACAGGTGACCCTTCGAGGCTACACCTTC.

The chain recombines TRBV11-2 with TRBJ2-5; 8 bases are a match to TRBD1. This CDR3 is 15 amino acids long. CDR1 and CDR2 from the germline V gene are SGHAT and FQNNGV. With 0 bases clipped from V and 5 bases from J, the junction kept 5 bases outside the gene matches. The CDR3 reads CASSLETGAGETQYF. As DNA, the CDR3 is TGTGCCAGCAGCTTAGAGACAGGGGCCGGGGAGACCCAGTACTTC.

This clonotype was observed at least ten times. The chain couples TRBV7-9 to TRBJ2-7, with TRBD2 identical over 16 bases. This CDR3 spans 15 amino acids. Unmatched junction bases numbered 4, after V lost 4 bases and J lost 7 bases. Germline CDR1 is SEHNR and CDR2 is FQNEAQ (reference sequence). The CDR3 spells CASSSGLAGGREQYF. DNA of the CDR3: TGTGCCAGCAGCTCGGGACTAGCGGGAGGGCGAGAGCAGTACTTC. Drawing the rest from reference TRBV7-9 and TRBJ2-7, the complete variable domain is DTGVSQNPRHKITKRGQNVTFRCDPISEHNRLYWYRQTLGQGPEFLTYFQNEAQLEKSRLLSDRFSAERPKGSFSTLEIQRTEQGDSAMYLCASSSGLAGGREQYFGPGTRLTVT.

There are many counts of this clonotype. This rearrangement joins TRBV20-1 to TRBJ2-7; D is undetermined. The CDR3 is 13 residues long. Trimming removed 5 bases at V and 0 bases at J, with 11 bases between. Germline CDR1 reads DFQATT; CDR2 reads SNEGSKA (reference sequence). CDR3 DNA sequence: TGCAGTGCTCAAGGTCCCTACTCCTACGAGCAGTACTTC. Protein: CSAQGPYSYEQYF.

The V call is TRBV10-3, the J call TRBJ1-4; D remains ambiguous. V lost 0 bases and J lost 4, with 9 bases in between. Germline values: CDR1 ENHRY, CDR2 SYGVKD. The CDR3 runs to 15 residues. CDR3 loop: CAISESGQSNEKLFF. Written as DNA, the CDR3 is TGTGCCATCAGTGAGTCAGGGCAGAGTAATGAAAAACTGTTTTTT.

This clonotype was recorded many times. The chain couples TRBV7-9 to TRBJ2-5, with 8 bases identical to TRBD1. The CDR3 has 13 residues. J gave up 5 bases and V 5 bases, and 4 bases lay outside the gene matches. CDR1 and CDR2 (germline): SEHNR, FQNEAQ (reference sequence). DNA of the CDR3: TGTGCCAGCAGCCAATGGACAGGGGAGACCCAGTACTTC. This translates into CASSQWTGETQYF.

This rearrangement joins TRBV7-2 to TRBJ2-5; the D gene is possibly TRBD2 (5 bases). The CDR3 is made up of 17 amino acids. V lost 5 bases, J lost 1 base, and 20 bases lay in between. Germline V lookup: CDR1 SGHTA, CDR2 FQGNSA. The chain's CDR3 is CASSQDPPRSGQETQYF. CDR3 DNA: TGTGCCAGCAGCCAAGATCCCCCGCGGAGCGGCCAAGAGACCCAGTACTTC.

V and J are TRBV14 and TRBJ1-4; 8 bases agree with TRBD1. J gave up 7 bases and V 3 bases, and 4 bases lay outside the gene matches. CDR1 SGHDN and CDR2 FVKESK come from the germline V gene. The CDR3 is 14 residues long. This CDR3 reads CASSHWTGTEKLFF. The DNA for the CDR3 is TGTGCCAGCAGCCACTGGACAGGGACTGAAAAACTGTTTTTT.

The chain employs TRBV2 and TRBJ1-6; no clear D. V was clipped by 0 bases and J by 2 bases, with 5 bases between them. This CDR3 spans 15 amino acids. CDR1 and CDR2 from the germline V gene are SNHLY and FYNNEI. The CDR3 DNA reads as TGTGCCAGCAGTGAAGCAGGCCCCTATAATTCACCCCTCCACTTT. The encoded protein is CASSEAGPYNSPLHF.

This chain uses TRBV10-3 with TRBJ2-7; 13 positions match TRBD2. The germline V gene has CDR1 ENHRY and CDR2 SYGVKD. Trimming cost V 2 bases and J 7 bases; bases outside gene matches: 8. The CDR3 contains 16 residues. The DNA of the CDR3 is TGTGCCATCAGTGAGCCGGGACTAGCGGGAACTGGAGAGCAGTACTTC. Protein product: CAISEPGLAGTGEQYF.